The 11 T cell receptor beta chains below were found in one sample sequenced in a study of T cells after yellow fever vaccination. TCRdb re-called the 5' RACE reads with MiXCR, one entry per CDR3 protein. The table has just under 600,000 distinct CDR3 sequences, approximately 13% seen once. The sequencing used PBMCs, collected on the day of the yellow fever booster vaccination. The receptors come from a young man who received the YFV17D yellow fever vaccine.

The genes are TRBV18 and TRBJ1-5, with D unclear. The CDR3 contains 13 residues. Germline V gives CDR1 KGHSH, CDR2 LQKENI. Trimming removed 2 bases from V and 7 bases from J, with 9 bases in between. CDR3 sequence: CASSPDGIQPQHF. Written as DNA, the CDR3 is TGTGCCAGCTCACCAGACGGGATCCAGCCCCAGCATTTT.

This clonotype was seen a handful of times. The chain joins TRBV6-5 to TRBJ1-2; no firm D call. Trimming left V 4 bases short and J 0 bases short, with 6 bases between. The CDR3 covers 13 residues. Germline CDR1 and CDR2: MNHEY and SVGAGI. The CDR3 nucleotides are TGTGCCAGCAGTTTAAGGACTAACTATGGCTACACCTTC. Amino acids: CASSLRTNYGYTF.

This clonotype was found many times. The V call is TRBV20-1, the J call TRBJ2-7; D not resolved. V shed 5 bases and J shed 5 bases, with 19 bases lying between them. Germline CDR1 is DFQATT and CDR2 is SNEGSKA (reference sequence). The CDR3 totals 14 residues. The CDR3, as DNA: TGCAGTGCTCGACTCCTGAAGAGGCATGACGAGCAGTACTTC. Translated: CSARLLKRHDEQYF.

The J gene is TRBJ1-2, the V gene TRBV7-2; D gene ambiguous. V was clipped by 2 bases and J by 4 bases, with 8 bases between them. CDR3 size: 13 residues. Looked up from germline, CDR1 is SGHTA and CDR2 is FQGNSA. The CDR3 sequence is CASSLSTFYGYTF. Written as DNA, the CDR3 is TGTGCCAGCAGCTTATCAACCTTCTATGGCTACACCTTC.

The V call is TRBV2, the J call TRBJ2-2; TRBD1 or TRBD2 may be the D gene (6 bases each). V lost 5 bases, J lost 5 bases, and 15 bases lay in between. Germline CDR1 is SNHLY and CDR2 is FYNNEI. The CDR3 covers 15 residues. The CDR3 sequence: CASSQEGVSTGELFF. CDR3 coding DNA: TGTGCCAGCAGTCAGGAGGGGGTCTCAACCGGGGAGCTGTTTTTT.

This clonotype was picked up a small number of times. The J gene is TRBJ2-2, the V gene TRBV5-1; D is undetermined. V gave up 0 bases and J gave up 9 bases, with 6 bases separating them. The CDR3 extends over 12 amino acids. Germline V gene data show CDR1 as SGHRS and CDR2 as YFSETQ. The CDR3 here is CASSLVGRELFF. DNA of the CDR3: TGCGCCAGCAGCTTGGTCGGTAGGGAGCTGTTTTTT.

This chain joins TRBV29-1 and TRBJ1-4; possibly TRBD1 for D (6 bases). The CDR3 consists of 12 residues. V dropped 7 bases and J dropped 4 bases, with 10 bases sitting between them. Germline-derived CDR1 and CDR2 are SQVTM and ANQGSEA. CDR3: CSAGTSNEKLFF. The DNA for the CDR3 is TGCAGCGCCGGGACAAGTAATGAAAAACTGTTTTTT. The whole variable domain, filled in from reference TRBV29-1 and TRBJ1-4, reads SAVISQKPSRDICQRGTSLTIQCQVDSQVTMMFWYRQQPGQSLTLIATANQGSEATYESGFVIDKFPISRPNLTFSTLTVSNMSPEDSSIYLCSAGTSNEKLFFGSGTQLSVL.

In its sample, this clonotype was seen a few times. The chain employs TRBV7-3 and TRBJ2-1; D is unclear. Trimming cost V 0 bases and J 5 bases, with 8 bases left between them. The germline CDR1 and CDR2 sequences are SGHTA and FQGTGA. CDR3 size: 14 residues. This chain's CDR3 is CASSLTGSHNEQFF. DNA for the CDR3: TGTGCCAGCAGCTTAACAGGGTCCCACAATGAGCAGTTCTTC.

J is TRBJ2-1 and V is TRBV7-2, with no clear D. CDR3 length equals 15 residues. Trimming removed 1 base from V and 7 bases from J, with 14 bases in between. Germline lookup yields CDR1 SGHTA and CDR2 FQGNSA. CDR3 DNA sequence: TGTGCCAGCAGCTTAGGAGGCCACCCTCCAAATGAGCAGTTCTTC. Amino acids: CASSLGGHPPNEQFF.

The sample holds a few counts of this clonotype. The V and J genes are TRBV9 and TRBJ2-7, with D possibly called TRBD1 or TRBD2 (6 bases each). The CDR3 loop spans 14 amino acids. The V and J ends lost 4 bases and 3 bases respectively, with 14 bases between them. Germline CDR1 reads SGDLS; CDR2 reads YYNGEE. The CDR3 spells CASSPPGGGYEQYF. The CDR3 coding sequence is TGTGCCAGCAGCCCCCCCGGAGGGGGCTACGAGCAGTACTTC.

The chain recombines TRBV2 with TRBJ2-1; 14 bases line up with TRBD2. This CDR3 is 15 amino acids long. Germline V gives CDR1 SNHLY, CDR2 FYNNEI. The V and J ends lost 7 bases and 7 bases, in that order; junction bases with no gene match: 6. CDR3: CASKTGLAGVNEQFF. The CDR3 DNA is TGTGCCAGCAAGACGGGACTAGCGGGAGTAAATGAGCAGTTCTTC. The full variable domain, with the rest looked up from reference TRBV2 and TRBJ2-1, is EPEVTQTPSHQVTQMGQEVILRCVPISNHLYFYWYRQILGQKVEFLVSFYNNEISEKSEIFDDQFSVERPDGSNFTLKIRSTKLEDSAMYFCASKTGLAGVNEQFFGPGTRLTVL.